Detailed here is one T cell receptor beta chain. V was shortened by 3 bases and J by 4 bases, with 13 bases between the two germline ends. Germline lookup yields CDR1 SGHTA and CDR2 FQGNSA. The CDR3 length is 15 residues. Researchers prepared the TCRbeta library using unique molecular identifiers, the study reports. TCRdb itself ran the PCR reads through MiXCR, one entry per CDR3 protein. The sample shows about 210,000 distinct CDR3 sequences, around a sixth of them seen only once. This specimen comes from a study of T-cell reconstitution after alpha-beta-depleted transplantation in children. The chain couples TRBV7-2 to TRBJ2-1, with D possibly being TRBD1 or TRBD2 (5 bases each). The sequences come from PBMCs, mostly from graft donor cells, collected 360 days after TCRalphabeta/CD19-depleted stem cell transplant. This receptor was taken from a male patient aged 2 to 10 who had a stem cell transplant for acute lymphoblastic leukemia, so the T cells may come from the graft donor. CDR3 in DNA: TGTGCCAGCAGCTTCGCGAGGGGTCAGTACAATGAGCAGTTCTTC. This codes for CASSFARGQYNEQFF.